Listed below are T cell receptor beta chains from one sample, sequenced in a study of blood T cell repertoires in COVID-19. Sequenced by immunoSEQ multiplex PCR; TCRdb stores in-frame clones only, minus some. Of 350,000 to 450,000 clones in the sample, 80% to 85% were seen once. Sequenced input: PBMCs or T cells enriched from blood (not recorded which). The receptors were gathered from a woman aged 45-59 years who had recovered from COVID-19. Each CDR3 is given with its conserved first and last residue. D genes are given only for firm matches. Clone size, where shown, is once, few, many, or a class for clones that have expanded.

few TRBJ1-1 TRBV30 . CAWIAATEAFF TGTGCCTGGATAGCAGCCACTGAAGCTTTCTTT
few TRBJ2-7 TRBV9 . CASSPEGDIAYEQYF TGTGCCAGCAGCCCAGAAGGGGACATAGCCTACGAGCAGTACTTC
. TRBJ1-2 TRBV5-8 TRBD1 CASSSTGVEASRAF TGTGCCAGCAGCTCGACAGGGGTCGAAGCCTCGAGGGCCTTC
once TRBJ1-2 TRBV2 . CASSVRGLIYGYTF TGTGCCAGCAGTGTAAGGGGCCTGATTTATGGCTACACCTTC
. TRBJ1-2 TRBV19 . CASTLGGLGYTF TGTGCCAGTACCCTAGGGGGTCTGGGCTACACCTTC
. TRBJ1-1 TRBV7-2 . CASSSPGIPNTEAFF TGTGCCAGCAGCTCCCCAGGGATTCCGAACACTGAAGCTTTCTTT
. TRBJ1-4 TRBV30 . CAWTGNEKLFF TGTGCCTGGACAGGGAATGAAAAACTGTTTTTT
. TRBJ1-3 TRBV5-5 . CASSLVKGLSGNTIYF TGTGCCAGCAGCTTGGTTAAGGGACTCTCTGGAAACACCATATATTTT
once TRBJ1-5 TRBV5-8 . CASTRPGENQPQHF TGTGCCAGCACCCGTCCGGGGGAAAATCAGCCCCAGCATTTT
. TRBJ2-4 TRBV6-5 TRBD1 CASSRLGQGRDIQYF TGTGCCAGCAGTCGACTAGGACAGGGGAGAGACATTCAGTACTTC
. TRBJ2-1 TRBV7-3 . CASSLSAREPHNEQFF TGTGCCAGCAGCTTAAGTGCACGGGAGCCTCACAATGAGCAGTTCTTC
. TRBJ1-1 TRBV27 TRBD1 CASIPRTGQAAFF TGTGCCAGCATACCCCGGACAGGTCAGGCAGCTTTCTTT
. TRBJ2-5 TRBV11-1 TRBD2 CASSLARWRTSGMETQYF TGTGCCAGCAGCTTAGCGAGGTGGAGGACTAGCGGGATGGAGACCCAGTACTTC
. TRBJ1-2 TRBV5-8 TRBD1 CASSLAGTVFYGYTF TGTGCCAGCAGCTTGGCCGGGACAGTTTTCTATGGCTACACCTTC
. TRBJ2-3 TRBV7-3 TRBD2 CASSWGLGTDTQYF TGTGCCAGCAGCTGGGGACTAGGCACAGATACGCAGTATTTT
. TRBJ1-2 TRBV7-9 TRBD1 CASSLGQSNYGYTF TGTGCCAGCAGCCTGGGACAGAGTAACTATGGCTACACCTTC